This T cell receptor (beta chain) was sequenced for a study of monozygotic twins with inflammatory bowel disease. From the 5' RACE reads, TCRdb lists one entry per CDR3 protein and no DNA. This repertoire includes around 410,000 distinct CDR3 sequences. Per germline, CDR1 SGHVS and CDR2 FQNEAQ. The CDR3 runs 14 residues. This rearrangement joins TRBV7-8 to TRBJ1-1. Material: blood. The clonotype comes from a human donor with ulcerative colitis or Crohn's disease, or a healthy co-twin of an affected twin (not recorded which). This chain's CDR3 is CASSLGEANTEAFF. Filled out from reference TRBV7-8 and TRBJ1-1, the complete variable domain reads GAGVSQSPRYKVAKRGQDVALRCDPISGHVSLFWYQQALGQGPEFLTYFQNEAQLDKSGLPSDRFFAERPEGSVSTLKIQRTQQEDSAVYLCASSLGEANTEAFFGQGTRLTVV.